These 7 T cell receptor beta chains were sequenced from one sample in a study of Graves' ophthalmopathy and Graves' hyperthyroidism. RNA served as the template for amplifying TCR beta CDR3 regions. A first-round RT-PCR used HTBI primers, followed by a second-round multiplex PCR. Each CDR3 protein is one row after TCRdb ran MiXCR on the multiplex PCR reads. The top ten hold more than 3% of the sample, which has hundreds of thousands of distinct CDR3 sequences, approximately 39% seen once. Sequencing was done on a sample of peripheral blood. These TCRs come from an adult man with Graves' ophthalmopathy.

This clonotype showed up many times. The rearrangement links TRBV20-1 to TRBJ1-1; D uncertain. Germline V gene data show CDR1 as DFQATT and CDR2 as SNEGSKA (reference sequence). CDR3 length: 13 residues. With 3 bases removed from V and 4 bases from J, the gap between germline ends came to 12 bases. CDR3 in amino acids: CSARRPAGTEAFF. The CDR3 DNA sequence: TGCAGTGCTAGGCGGCCAGCGGGCACTGAAGCTTTCTTT.

The chain couples TRBV29-1 to TRBJ2-5, with 12 bases identical to TRBD2. This CDR3 is 14 amino acids long. In germline, CDR1 is SQVTM, CDR2 ANQGSEA. V shed 4 bases and J 6 bases; nucleotides not matched to a gene: 6. The CDR3 loop is CSVGLAGDSKTQYF. CDR3 coding DNA: TGCAGCGTTGGACTAGCGGGGGACTCGAAGACCCAGTACTTC.

This clonotype was detected ten times or more. The V and J genes are TRBV20-1 and TRBJ1-5; D may be TRBD1 (5 bases). The CDR3 is 13 amino acids. CDR1 is DFQATT, CDR2 SNEGSKA, per germline (reference sequence). The CDR3 DNA is TGCAGCATTCAGGGATTTAGCAATCAGCCCCAGCATTTT. This codes for CSIQGFSNQPQHF.

As for this clonotype: Just one base apart from a much larger clone, this may be a read error. The chain uses TRBV7-9 and TRBJ2-7; D gene ambiguous. CDR1 and CDR2 (germline): SEHNR, FQNEAQ (reference sequence). This CDR3 region has 13 residues. This chain's CDR3 is CASSCAPSHEQYF. The CDR3 DNA reads as TGTGCCAGCAGCTGTGCCCCCTCCCACGAGCAGTACTTC.

This clonotype was seen more than once but under ten times. The DNA of the CDR3 is TGCGCCAGCAGCTTGGGTCAGTGGGCCGGGGAGCTGTTTTTT. It codes for CASSLGQWAGELFF. This chain links TRBV5-1 with TRBJ2-2; D gene unclear. Trimming removed 0 bases from V and 6 bases from J, with 9 bases in between. The germline V gene encodes CDR1 SGHRS and CDR2 YFSETQ. The CDR3 is made up of 14 amino acids.

As to this clonotype: A single base separates this from a much larger clone, so it may be a read error. This rearrangement joins TRBV12-3 or TRBV12-4 to TRBJ1-1; perhaps TRBD1 as D (6 bases). V gave up 7 bases and J gave up 6 bases, with 18 bases separating them. The CDR3 totals 14 residues. This chain's CDR3 is CASTKGGLLAEAFF. As DNA, the CDR3 is TGTGCCAGCACTAAAGGGGGACTACTGGCTGAAGCTTTCTTT.

Worth noting for this clonotype: A much larger clone differs from this one at a single base, so this may be a read error. V usage is TRBV9 and J usage is TRBJ2-2, with TRBD1 identical over 9 bases. Germline assignment: CDR1 SGDLS and CDR2 YYNGEE. The CDR3 has 15 residues. The J segment lost 4 bases and the V segment lost 4 bases, leaving 5 bases of the junction unmatched. The chain's CDR3 is CASSLMTGGTGELFF. In DNA, the CDR3 is TGTGCCAGCAGCCTCATGACAGGGGGCACCGGGGAGCTGTTTTTT.